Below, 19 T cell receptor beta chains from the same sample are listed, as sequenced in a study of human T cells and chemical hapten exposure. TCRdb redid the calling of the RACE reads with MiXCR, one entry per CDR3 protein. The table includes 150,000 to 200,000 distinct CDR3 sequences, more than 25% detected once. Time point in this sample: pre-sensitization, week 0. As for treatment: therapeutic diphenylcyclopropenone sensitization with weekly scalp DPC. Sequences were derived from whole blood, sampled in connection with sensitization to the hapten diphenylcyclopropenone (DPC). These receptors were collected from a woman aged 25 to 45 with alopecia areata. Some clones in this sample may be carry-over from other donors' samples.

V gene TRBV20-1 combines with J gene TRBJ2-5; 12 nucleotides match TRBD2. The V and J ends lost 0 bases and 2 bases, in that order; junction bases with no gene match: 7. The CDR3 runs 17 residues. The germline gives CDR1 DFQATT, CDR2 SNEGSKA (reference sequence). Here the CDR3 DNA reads TGCAGTGCTAGAGATCCGCTTACTAGCGGGGGGCAAGAGACCCAGTACTTC. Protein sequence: CSARDPLTSGGQETQYF.

CDR3 amino acids: CASSLGPNSPLHF. Written as DNA, the CDR3 is TGTGCCAGCAGCTTGGGCCCGAATTCACCCCTCCACTTT. The V call is TRBV7-9, the J call TRBJ1-6; D is unresolved. Germline V gene data show CDR1 as SEHNR and CDR2 as FQNEAQ (reference sequence). Trimming left V 3 bases short and J 7 bases short, with 7 bases between. The CDR3 is 13 amino acids.

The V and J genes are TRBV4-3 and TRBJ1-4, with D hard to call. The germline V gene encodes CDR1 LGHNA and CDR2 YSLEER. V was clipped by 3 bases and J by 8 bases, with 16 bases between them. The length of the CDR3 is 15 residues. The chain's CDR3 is CASSQTHALWEKLFF. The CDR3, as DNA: TGCGCCAGCAGCCAGACACATGCCTTGTGGGAAAAACTGTTTTTT.

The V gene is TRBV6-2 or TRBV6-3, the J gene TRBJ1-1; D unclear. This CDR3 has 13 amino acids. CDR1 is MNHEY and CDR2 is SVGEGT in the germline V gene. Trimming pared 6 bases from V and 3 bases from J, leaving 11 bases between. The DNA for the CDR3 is TGTGCCAGCAGGAGCGTGAGGTACACTGAAGCTTTCTTT. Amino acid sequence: CASRSVRYTEAFF.

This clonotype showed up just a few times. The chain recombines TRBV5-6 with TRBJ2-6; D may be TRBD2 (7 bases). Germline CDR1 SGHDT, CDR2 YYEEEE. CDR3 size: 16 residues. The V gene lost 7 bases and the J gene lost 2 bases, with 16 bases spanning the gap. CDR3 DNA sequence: TGTGCCAGCGCAAAAGGGGGGGGCCCTGGGGCCAACGTCCTGACTTTC. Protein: CASAKGGGPGANVLTF.

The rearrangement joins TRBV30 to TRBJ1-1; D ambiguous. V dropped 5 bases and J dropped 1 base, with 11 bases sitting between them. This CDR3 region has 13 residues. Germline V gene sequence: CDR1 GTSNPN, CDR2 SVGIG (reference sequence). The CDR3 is CAWETQTNTEAFF. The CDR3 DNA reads TGTGCCTGGGAAACTCAAACGAACACTGAAGCTTTCTTT.

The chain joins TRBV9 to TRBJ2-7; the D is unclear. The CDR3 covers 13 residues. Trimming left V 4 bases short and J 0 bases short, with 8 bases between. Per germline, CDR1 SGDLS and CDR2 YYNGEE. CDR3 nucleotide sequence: TGTGCCAGCAGCCGGAGCACCTCCTACGAGCAGTACTTC. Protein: CASSRSTSYEQYF. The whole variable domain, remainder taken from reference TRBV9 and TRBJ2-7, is DSGVTQTPKHLITATGQRVTLRCSPRSGDLSVYWYQQSLDQGLQFLIQYYNGEERAKGNILERFSAQQFPDLHSELNLSSLELGDSALYFCASSRSTSYEQYFGPGTRLTVT.

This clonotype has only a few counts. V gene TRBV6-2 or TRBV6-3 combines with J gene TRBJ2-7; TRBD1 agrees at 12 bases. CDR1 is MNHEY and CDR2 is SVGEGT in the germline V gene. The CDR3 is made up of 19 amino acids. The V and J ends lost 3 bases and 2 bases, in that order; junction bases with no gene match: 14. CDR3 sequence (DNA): TGTGCCAGCAGTTATTACGCCGGGACAGGGGGCCCTCTGGCCTACGAGCAGTACTTC. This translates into CASSYYAGTGGPLAYEQYF.

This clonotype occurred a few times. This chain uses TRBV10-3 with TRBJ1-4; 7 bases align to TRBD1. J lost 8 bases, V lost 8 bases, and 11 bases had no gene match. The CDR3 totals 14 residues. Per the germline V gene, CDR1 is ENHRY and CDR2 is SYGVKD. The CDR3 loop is CAIGTTGPMEKLFF. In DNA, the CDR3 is TGTGCCATCGGGACGACAGGGCCTATGGAAAAACTGTTTTTT.

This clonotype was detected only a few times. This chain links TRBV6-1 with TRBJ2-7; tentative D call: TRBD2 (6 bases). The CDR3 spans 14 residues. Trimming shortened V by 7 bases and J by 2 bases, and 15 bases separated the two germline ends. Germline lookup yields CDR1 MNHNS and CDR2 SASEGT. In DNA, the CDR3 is TGTGCCAGCACCTCCAACTGGGGGGCCTACGAGCAGTACTTC. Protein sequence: CASTSNWGAYEQYF.

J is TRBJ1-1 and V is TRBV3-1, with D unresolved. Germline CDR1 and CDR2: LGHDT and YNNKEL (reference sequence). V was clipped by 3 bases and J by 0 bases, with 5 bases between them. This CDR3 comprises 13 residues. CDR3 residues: CASSHSMNTEAFF. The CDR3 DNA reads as TGTGCCAGCAGCCACTCAATGAACACTGAAGCTTTCTTT.

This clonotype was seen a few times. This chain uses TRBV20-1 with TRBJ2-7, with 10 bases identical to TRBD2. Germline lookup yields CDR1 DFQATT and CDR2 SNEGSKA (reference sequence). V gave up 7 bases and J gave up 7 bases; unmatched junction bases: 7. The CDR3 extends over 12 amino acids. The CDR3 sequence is CSGWLAGVEQYF. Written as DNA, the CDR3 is TGCAGTGGGTGGCTAGCGGGAGTGGAGCAGTACTTC.

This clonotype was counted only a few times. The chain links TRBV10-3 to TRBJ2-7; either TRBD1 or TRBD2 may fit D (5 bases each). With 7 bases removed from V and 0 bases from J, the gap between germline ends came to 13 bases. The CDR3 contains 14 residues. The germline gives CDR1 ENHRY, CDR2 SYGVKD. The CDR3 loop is CAINTGTASYEQYF. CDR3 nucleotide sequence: TGTGCCATCAATACCGGGACGGCCTCCTACGAGCAGTACTTC.

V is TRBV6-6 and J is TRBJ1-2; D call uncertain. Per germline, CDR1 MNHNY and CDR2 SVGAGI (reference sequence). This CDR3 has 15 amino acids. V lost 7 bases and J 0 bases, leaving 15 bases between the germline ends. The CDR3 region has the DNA TGTGCCAGCACCCGTGGGGTTGGAGCTAACTATGGCTACACCTTC. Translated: CASTRGVGANYGYTF.

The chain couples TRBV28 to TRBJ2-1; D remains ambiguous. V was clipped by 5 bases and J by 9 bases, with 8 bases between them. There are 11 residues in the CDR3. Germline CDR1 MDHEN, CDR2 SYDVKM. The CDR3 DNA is TGTGCCAGCAGTACCCGACCTGAGCAGTTCTTC. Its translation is CASSTRPEQFF.

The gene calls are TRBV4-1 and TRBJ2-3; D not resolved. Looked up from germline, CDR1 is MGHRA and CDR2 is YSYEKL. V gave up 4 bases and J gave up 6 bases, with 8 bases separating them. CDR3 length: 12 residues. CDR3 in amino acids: CASSPSDDTQYF. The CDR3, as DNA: TGCGCCAGCAGCCCTTCCGACGATACGCAGTATTTT.

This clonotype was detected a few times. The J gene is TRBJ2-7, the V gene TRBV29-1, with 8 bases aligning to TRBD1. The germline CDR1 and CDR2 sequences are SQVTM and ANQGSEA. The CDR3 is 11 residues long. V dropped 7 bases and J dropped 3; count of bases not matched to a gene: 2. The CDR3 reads CSGGQGYEQYF. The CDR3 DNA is TGCAGCGGTGGACAGGGCTACGAGCAGTACTTC.

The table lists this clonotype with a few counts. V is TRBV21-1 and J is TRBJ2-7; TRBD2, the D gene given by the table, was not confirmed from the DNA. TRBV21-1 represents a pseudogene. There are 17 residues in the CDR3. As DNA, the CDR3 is TGTGCCAGCAGCCTAGTGGTGGTGTTAGCGGGGATCTACGAGCAGTACTTC. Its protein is CASSLVVVLAGIYEQYF.

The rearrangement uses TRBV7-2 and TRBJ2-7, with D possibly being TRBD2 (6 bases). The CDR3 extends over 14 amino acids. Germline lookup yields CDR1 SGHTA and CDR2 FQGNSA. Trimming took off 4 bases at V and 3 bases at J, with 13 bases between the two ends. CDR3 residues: CASSSRDFYYEQYF. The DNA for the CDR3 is TGTGCCAGCAGCTCCAGGGACTTTTACTACGAGCAGTACTTC.